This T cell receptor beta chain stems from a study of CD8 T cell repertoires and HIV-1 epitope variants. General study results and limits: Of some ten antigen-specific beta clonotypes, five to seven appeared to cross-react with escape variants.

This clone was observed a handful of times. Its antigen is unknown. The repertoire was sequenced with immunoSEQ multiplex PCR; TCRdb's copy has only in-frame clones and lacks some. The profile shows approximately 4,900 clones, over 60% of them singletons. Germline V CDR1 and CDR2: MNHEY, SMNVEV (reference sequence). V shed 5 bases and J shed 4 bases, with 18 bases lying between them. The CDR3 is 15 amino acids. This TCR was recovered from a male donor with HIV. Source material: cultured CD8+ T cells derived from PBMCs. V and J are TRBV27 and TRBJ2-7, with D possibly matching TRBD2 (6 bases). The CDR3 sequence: CASSPISSEGYEQYF. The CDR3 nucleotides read TGTGCCAGCAGTCCCATCTCTAGCGAGGGATACGAGCAGTACTTC.